The 26 T cell receptor beta chains presented below share a single source sample, sequenced in a study of blood T cell repertoires in COVID-19. Assay used: immunoSEQ multiplex PCR; TCRdb lists only in-frame clones, some missing. The data contain fewer than 80,000 clones, under 90% of them seen just once; the ten biggest clones take up around 2.5%. Sequencing used peripheral blood. The receptors shown here come from a human donor in a cohort sampled during active COVID-19.

The gene calls are TRBV7-9 and TRBJ2-4, with a possible D match to TRBD2 (5 bases). This CDR3 spans 15 amino acids. Germline CDR1 reads SEHNR; CDR2 reads FQNEAQ (reference sequence). V dropped 1 base and J dropped 0 bases, with 7 bases sitting between them. The CDR3 DNA is TGTGCCAGCAGCTTAGGGGGAGAAGCCAAAAACATTCAGTACTTC. Amino acids: CASSLGGEAKNIQYF.

The chain employs TRBV2 and TRBJ2-7; no definite D call. The CDR3 has 12 residues. The V gene's germline CDR1 is SNHLY and CDR2 FYNNEI. V was clipped by 7 bases and J by 0 bases, with 7 bases between them. CDR3 sequence: CASTGDSYEQYF. CDR3 in DNA: TGTGCCAGCACGGGTGACTCCTACGAGCAGTACTTC.

The rearrangement links TRBV12-3 or TRBV12-4 to TRBJ2-2, with D uncertain. CDR3 size: 12 residues. V lost 6 bases to trimming and J lost 6 bases, with 8 bases between them. CDR3 nucleotide sequence: TGTGCCAGCAGATCCTTTCCCGGGGAGCTGTTTTTT. Amino acids: CASRSFPGELFF.

This clone was detected once. The V gene is TRBV30, the J gene TRBJ2-2; 7 nucleotides line up with TRBD2. The germline V gene encodes CDR1 GTSNPN and CDR2 SVGIG (reference sequence). This CDR3 is built from 14 residues. V gave up 3 bases and J gave up 2 bases; unmatched junction bases: 3. In nucleotides, the CDR3 is TGTGCCTGGAGATCAGCGGGAAACACCGGGGAGCTGTTTTTT. Amino acid sequence: CAWRSAGNTGELFF.

The chain links TRBV28 to TRBJ2-7, with 7 bases lining up with TRBD2. There are 17 residues in the CDR3. Germline CDR1 reads MDHEN; CDR2 reads SYDVKM. With V trimmed by 4 bases and J by 4 bases, 16 bases remained unmatched. CDR3 loop: CASSYKTAGGSLYEQYF. As DNA, the CDR3 is TGTGCCAGCAGTTACAAGACAGCCGGGGGGAGTCTGTACGAGCAGTACTTC.

The rearrangement links TRBV28 to TRBJ1-2; D possibly corresponds to TRBD1 (6 bases). The ends were cut back, 3 bases at V and 1 base at J, with 15 bases in the middle. The CDR3 is made up of 16 amino acids. Looked up from germline, CDR1 is MDHEN and CDR2 is SYDVKM. The CDR3 here is CASSFRGTQLNYGYTF. CDR3 in DNA: TGTGCCAGCAGTTTCAGGGGAACCCAGCTTAACTATGGCTACACCTTC.

This clone was observed once. The chain couples TRBV19 to TRBJ1-2, with D hard to call. The CDR3 sequence is 14 residues long. Germline V gives CDR1 LNHDA, CDR2 SQIVND (reference sequence). The V gene lost 5 bases and the J gene lost 0 bases, with 10 bases spanning the gap. CDR3 in DNA: TGTGCCAGTAGTTGGGCCGTCGCTAACTATGGCTACACCTTC. Protein product: CASSWAVANYGYTF.

This chain joins TRBV15 and TRBJ2-3, with D maybe TRBD1 (6 bases). CDR1 and CDR2 (germline): LNHNV, YYDKDF (reference sequence). The length of the CDR3 is 13 residues. V lost 11 bases and J 0 bases, leaving 12 bases between the germline ends. The CDR3 nucleotides are TGTGCCGCCGGGACATCTAGCACAGATACGCAGTATTTT. It encodes CAAGTSSTDTQYF. The complete variable domain, with remaining parts taken from reference TRBV15 and TRBJ2-3, reads DAMVIQNPRYQVTQFGKPVTLSCSQTLNHNVMYWYQQKSSQAPKLLFHYYDKDFNNEADTPDNFQSRRPNTSFCFLDIRSPGLGDTAMYLCAAGTSSTDTQYFGPGTRLTVL.

V usage is TRBV19 and J usage is TRBJ1-1; tentative D call: TRBD1 (6 bases). Germline V gene data show CDR1 as LNHDA and CDR2 as SQIVND (reference sequence). The V and J ends lost 1 base and 5 bases respectively, with 14 bases between them. This CDR3 region has 15 residues. CDR3 in DNA: TGTGCCAGTAGTATAGGCGACAGGAGGTTGACTGAAGCTTTCTTT. Translation: CASSIGDRRLTEAFF.

The rearrangement joins TRBV30 to TRBJ2-1, with a tentative D call TRBD2 (5 bases). The CDR3 length is 13 residues. Trimming cost V 3 bases and J 6 bases, with 12 bases left between them. The germline V gene has CDR1 GTSNPN and CDR2 SVGIG (reference sequence). CDR3 sequence (DNA): TGTGCCTGGAGCCGAGGGCCCATCAATGAGCAGTTCTTC. It is translated as CAWSRGPINEQFF.

The V gene is TRBV19, the J gene TRBJ2-3; the D gene is possibly TRBD2 (5 bases). Per germline, CDR1 LNHDA and CDR2 SQIVND (reference sequence). Between the trimmed V and J ends, which lost 6 bases and 2 bases, there was a span of 12 bases. The CDR3 covers 14 residues. Written as DNA, the CDR3 is TGTGCCAGTAGCCTCGGCGGGTACACAGATACGCAGTATTTT. Amino acid sequence: CASSLGGYTDTQYF.

V is TRBV9 and J is TRBJ2-2, with a possible D match to TRBD1 (6 bases). The germline V and J ends were trimmed by 2 bases and 6 bases, with 14 bases remaining between them. Germline assignment: CDR1 SGDLS and CDR2 YYNGEE. The CDR3 is made up of 15 amino acids. The CDR3 spells CASSVGAEGAGELFF. The CDR3 region has the DNA TGTGCCAGCAGCGTGGGGGCAGAGGGTGCCGGGGAGCTGTTTTTT.

V and J are TRBV12-3 or TRBV12-4 and TRBJ1-5, with a weak D call TRBD1 (5 bases). This CDR3 spans 11 amino acids. The V and J ends lost 5 bases and 11 bases respectively, with 10 bases between them. This CDR3 reads CASSTGQAQHF. The DNA for the CDR3 is TGTGCCAGCAGTACAGGCCAGGCCCAGCATTTT.

The chain uses TRBV27 and TRBJ1-4; TRBD1 might be the D (5 bases). CDR1 MNHEY and CDR2 SMNVEV come from the germline V gene (reference sequence). Trimming took off 8 bases at V and 11 bases at J, with 24 bases between the two ends. The CDR3 is made up of 15 amino acids. The CDR3 DNA is TGTGCCAGCGCTGCCTGGCAGGGCAGTGCCCGGAAACTGTTTTTT. Encoded protein: CASAAWQGSARKLFF.

The gene calls are TRBV19 and TRBJ2-7; D is ambiguous. The V gene lost 3 bases and the J gene lost 5 bases, with 14 bases spanning the gap. This CDR3 is 14 amino acids long. CDR1 is LNHDA and CDR2 is SQIVND in the germline V gene (reference sequence). The chain's CDR3 is CASSISPRTDEQYF. CDR3 DNA: TGTGCCAGTAGTATCTCCCCACGTACGGACGAGCAGTACTTC.

The rearrangement uses TRBV6-2 or TRBV6-3 and TRBJ1-6; 7 bases line up with TRBD1. From germline, CDR1 is MNHEY and CDR2 SVGEGT. The CDR3 loop spans 13 amino acids. V shed 5 bases and J 10 bases; nucleotides not matched to a gene: 5. The CDR3 bases are TGTGCCAGCAGTCAGGGGGTACGCTCACCCCTCCACTTT. This gives the protein CASSQGVRSPLHF.

V is TRBV14 and J is TRBJ1-2; 11 bases align to TRBD1. This CDR3 is 19 amino acids long. Germline V lookup: CDR1 SGHDN, CDR2 FVKESK. J was trimmed by 4 bases and V by 5 bases; bases with no gene match: 18. The CDR3 loop is CASSGRDRGSLKNFYGYTF. The CDR3 DNA is TGTGCCAGCAGCGGCCGGGACAGGGGGTCATTAAAGAACTTCTATGGCTACACCTTC.

This chain joins TRBV2 and TRBJ2-1, with no clear D. Trimming took off 7 bases at V and 6 bases at J, with 10 bases between the two ends. The length of the CDR3 is 12 residues. Looked up from germline, CDR1 is SNHLY and CDR2 is FYNNEI. The CDR3 nucleotides read TGTGCCAGCAAGGCACAGATCAATGAGCAGTTCTTC. Encoded protein: CASKAQINEQFF.

V is TRBV27 and J is TRBJ2-3; 7 nucleotides align to TRBD1. The CDR3 covers 13 residues. The ends lost 3 bases at V and 6 bases at J; junction bases unmatched: 3. Germline V CDR1 and CDR2: MNHEY, SMNVEV (reference sequence). CDR3 in amino acids: CASSFARGDTQYF. CDR3 coding DNA: TGTGCCAGCAGTTTCGCCAGGGGGGATACGCAGTATTTT.

The chain uses TRBV5-6 and TRBJ2-3; D is undetermined. V lost 4 bases and J lost 10, with 22 bases in between. CDR3 length: 15 amino acids. Germline values: CDR1 SGHDT, CDR2 YYEEEE. CDR3 region: CASSARVLTNSAQYF. The CDR3 DNA reads as TGTGCCAGCAGCGCCCGGGTCCTAACAAATTCAGCGCAGTATTTT. Based on the CDR3 plus reference TRBV5-6 and TRBJ2-3, the full variable domain is DAGVTQSPTHLIKTRGQQVTLRCSPKSGHDTVSWYQQALGQGPQFIFQYYEEEERQRGNFPDRFSGHQFPNYSSELNVNALLLGDSALYLCASSARVLTNSAQYFGPGTRLTVL.

V and J are TRBV13 and TRBJ1-2, with D hard to call. The CDR3 consists of 13 residues. In germline, CDR1 is PRHDT, CDR2 FYEKMQ (reference sequence). Deletions cut 5 bases from V and 4 bases from J, with 11 bases between. CDR3 sequence: CASSQGGGYGYTF. The CDR3 DNA reads as TGTGCCAGCAGCCAAGGAGGTGGCTATGGCTACACCTTC.

V gene TRBV5-4 combines with J gene TRBJ2-2; TRBD2 might be the D (6 bases). Germline CDR1 reads SGHNT; CDR2 reads YYREEE (reference sequence). There are 15 residues in the CDR3. Trimming took 2 bases from V and 4 from J, leaving 12 bases between them. The CDR3 here is CASSFQRGSTGELFF. CDR3 DNA: TGTGCCAGCAGCTTCCAACGGGGGAGCACCGGGGAGCTGTTTTTT. The full variable domain, rest sourced from reference TRBV5-4 and TRBJ2-2, is ETGVTQSPTHLIKTRGQQVTLRCSSQSGHNTVSWYQQALGQGPQFIFQYYREEENGRGNFPPRFSGLQFPNYSSELNVNALELDDSALYLCASSFQRGSTGELFFGEGSRLTVL.

The J gene is TRBJ2-7, the V gene TRBV5-6, with D perhaps TRBD2 (5 bases). This CDR3 has 15 residues. CDR1 and CDR2 (germline): SGHDT, YYEEEE. V was shortened by 0 bases and J by 1 base, with 11 bases between the two germline ends. The CDR3 reads CASSLGLDWSYEQYF. CDR3 in DNA: TGTGCCAGCAGCTTGGGGCTGGACTGGTCCTACGAGCAGTACTTC.

This clone was seen just once. This sequence joins TRBV5-5 and TRBJ2-7; 8 bases line up with TRBD2. The V gene end was trimmed by 4 bases and the J gene end by 2 bases; junction bases not matched to a gene: 8. The germline gives CDR1 SGHKS, CDR2 YYEKEE (reference sequence). The CDR3 runs to 15 residues. CDR3 nucleotide sequence: TGTGCCAGCAGCGAAACTAGCGGATTTACCTACGAGCAGTACTTC. This translates into CASSETSGFTYEQYF.

To note about this clone: The sample has other DNA sequences that encode this CDR3 too. CDR3 in DNA: TGTGCCAGCAGCCCAGGCCAGGGCAATCAGCCCCAGCATTTT. It translates to CASSPGQGNQPQHF. This chain joins TRBV7-2 and TRBJ1-5, with no clear D. Germline lookup yields CDR1 SGHTA and CDR2 FQGNSA. V was pared by 5 bases and J by 2 bases, with 10 bases between. The CDR3 totals 14 residues.

This clone is a singleton in its sample. The CDR3 region is CASSLRGVGNTIYF. The CDR3 nucleotides read TGTGCCAGCAGTTTACGGGGGGTTGGAAACACCATATATTTT. This rearrangement joins TRBV27 to TRBJ1-3; TRBD1 might be the D (5 bases). The CDR3 runs 14 residues. The V and J ends lost 2 bases and 3 bases respectively, with 8 bases between them. Germline CDR1 and CDR2: MNHEY and SMNVEV (reference sequence).